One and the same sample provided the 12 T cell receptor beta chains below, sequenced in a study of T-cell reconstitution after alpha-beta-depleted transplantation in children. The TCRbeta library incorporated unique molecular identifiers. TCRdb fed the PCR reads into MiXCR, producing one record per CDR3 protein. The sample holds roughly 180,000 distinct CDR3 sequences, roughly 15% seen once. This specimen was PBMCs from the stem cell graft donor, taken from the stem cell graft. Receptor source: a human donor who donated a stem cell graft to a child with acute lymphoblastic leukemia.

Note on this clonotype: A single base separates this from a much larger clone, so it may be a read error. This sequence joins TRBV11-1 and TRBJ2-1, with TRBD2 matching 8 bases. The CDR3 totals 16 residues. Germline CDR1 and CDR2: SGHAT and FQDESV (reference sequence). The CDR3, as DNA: TGTGCCAGCAGCCCAACTAGCGGTCGCTCCTACAATGAGCGGTTCTTC. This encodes CASSPTSGRSYNERFF.

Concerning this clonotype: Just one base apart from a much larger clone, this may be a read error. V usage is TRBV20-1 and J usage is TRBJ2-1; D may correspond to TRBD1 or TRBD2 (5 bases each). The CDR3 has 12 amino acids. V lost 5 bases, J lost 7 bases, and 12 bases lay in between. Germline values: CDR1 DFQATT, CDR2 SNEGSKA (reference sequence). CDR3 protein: CSAGVRENEQFF. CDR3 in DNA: TGCAGTGCTGGTGTCAGGGAGAATGAGCAGTTCTTC.

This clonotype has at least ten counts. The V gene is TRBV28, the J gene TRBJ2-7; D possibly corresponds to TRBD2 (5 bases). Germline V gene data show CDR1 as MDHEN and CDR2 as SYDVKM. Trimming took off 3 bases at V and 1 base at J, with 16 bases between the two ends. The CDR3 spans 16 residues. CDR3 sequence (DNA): TGTGCCAGCAGTTTCCGGCTAGCTAGTCTTTCCTACGAGCAGTACTTC. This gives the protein CASSFRLASLSYEQYF.

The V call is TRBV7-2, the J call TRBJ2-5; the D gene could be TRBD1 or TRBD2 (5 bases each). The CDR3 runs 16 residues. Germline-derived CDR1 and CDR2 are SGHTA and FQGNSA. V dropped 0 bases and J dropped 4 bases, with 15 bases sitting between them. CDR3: CASSLAYTSGGETQYF. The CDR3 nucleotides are TGTGCCAGCAGCTTAGCTTATACTAGTGGGGGAGAGACCCAGTACTTC. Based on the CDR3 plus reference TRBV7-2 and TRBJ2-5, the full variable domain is GAGVSQSPSNKVTEKGKDVELRCDPISGHTALYWYRQSLGQGLEFLIYFQGNSAPDKSGLPSDRFSAERTGGSVSTLTIQRTQQEDSAVYLCASSLAYTSGGETQYFGPGTRLLVL.

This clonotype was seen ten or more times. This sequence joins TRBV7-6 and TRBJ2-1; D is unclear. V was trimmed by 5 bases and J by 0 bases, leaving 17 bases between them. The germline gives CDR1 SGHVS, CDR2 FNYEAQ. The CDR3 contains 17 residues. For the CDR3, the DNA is TGTGCCAGCAGCCCATGGGCCAAGCCAAGCTCCTACAATGAGCAGTTCTTC. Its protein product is CASSPWAKPSSYNEQFF.

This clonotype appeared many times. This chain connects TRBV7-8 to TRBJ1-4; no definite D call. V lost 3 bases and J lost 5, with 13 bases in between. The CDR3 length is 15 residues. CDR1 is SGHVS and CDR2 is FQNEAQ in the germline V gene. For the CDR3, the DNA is TGTGCCAGCAGCTTCGGTCAGATCCTCAATGAAAAACTGTTTTTT. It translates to CASSFGQILNEKLFF.

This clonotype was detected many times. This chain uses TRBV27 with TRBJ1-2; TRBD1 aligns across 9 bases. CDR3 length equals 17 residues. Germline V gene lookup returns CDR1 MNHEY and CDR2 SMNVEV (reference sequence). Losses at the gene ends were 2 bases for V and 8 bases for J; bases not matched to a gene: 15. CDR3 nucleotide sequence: TGTGCCAGCAGTTTACGTAGTCGGACAGGGGTAGTTCGCGGCTACACCTTC. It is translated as CASSLRSRTGVVRGYTF.

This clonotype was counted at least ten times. The CDR3 region is CASSSTTGVVYGYTF. CDR3 nucleotides: TGTGCCAGCAGTTCCACGACAGGGGTAGTCTATGGCTACACCTTC. The chain recombines TRBV28 with TRBJ1-2; TRBD1 aligns across 8 bases. The V and J ends lost 4 bases and 4 bases, in that order; junction bases with no gene match: 8. Germline V CDR1 and CDR2: MDHEN, SYDVKM. The CDR3 runs to 15 residues.

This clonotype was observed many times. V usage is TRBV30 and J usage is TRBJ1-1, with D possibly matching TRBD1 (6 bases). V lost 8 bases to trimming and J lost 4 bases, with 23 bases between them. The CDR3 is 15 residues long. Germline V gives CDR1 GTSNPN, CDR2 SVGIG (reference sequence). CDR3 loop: CAGAPGPKGGTEAFF. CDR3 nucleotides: TGTGCCGGGGCCCCGGGACCCAAGGGGGGCACTGAAGCTTTCTTT.

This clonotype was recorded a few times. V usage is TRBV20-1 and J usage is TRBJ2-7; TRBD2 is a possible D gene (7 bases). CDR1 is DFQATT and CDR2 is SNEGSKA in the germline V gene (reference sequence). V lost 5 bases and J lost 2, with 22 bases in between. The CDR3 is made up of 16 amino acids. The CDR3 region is CSAAGADISTPYEQYF. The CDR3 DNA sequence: TGCAGTGCTGCGGGGGCTGACATCTCTACCCCCTACGAGCAGTACTTC.

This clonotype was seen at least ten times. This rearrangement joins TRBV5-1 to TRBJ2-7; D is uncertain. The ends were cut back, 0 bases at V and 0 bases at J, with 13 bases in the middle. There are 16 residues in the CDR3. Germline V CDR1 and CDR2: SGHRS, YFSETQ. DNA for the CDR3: TGCGCCAGCAGCTTGGATTCTGGTGCCTACTCCTACGAGCAGTACTTC. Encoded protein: CASSLDSGAYSYEQYF. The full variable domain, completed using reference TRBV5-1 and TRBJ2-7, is KAGVTQTPRYLIKTRGQQVTLSCSPISGHRSVSWYQQTPGQGLQFLFEYFSETQRNKGNFPGRFSGRQFSNSRSEMNVSTLELGDSALYLCASSLDSGAYSYEQYFGPGTRLTVT.

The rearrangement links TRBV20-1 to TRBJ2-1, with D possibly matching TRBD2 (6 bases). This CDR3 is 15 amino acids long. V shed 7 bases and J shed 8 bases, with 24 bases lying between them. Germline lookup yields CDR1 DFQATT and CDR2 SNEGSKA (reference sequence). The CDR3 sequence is CSGTRLEGRRDEQFF. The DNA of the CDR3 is TGCAGTGGAACTCGTCTGGAGGGGCGCAGGGATGAGCAGTTCTTC.